This T cell receptor (beta chain) was obtained from a study of T cell responses to AZD1222 COVID-19 vaccine. Profiling relied on immunoSEQ multiplex PCR, and the TCRdb table lists in-frame clones only, not all of them. The repertoire holds some 140,000 clones, with roughly nine tenths as singletons. Deletions cut 6 bases from V and 6 bases from J, with 15 bases between. The CDR3 spans 14 residues. Per germline, CDR1 LNHDA and CDR2 SQIVND (reference sequence). Sample: peripheral blood, taken on day 0 of MenACWY control vaccination. This TCR was recovered from an adult in good health. The chain employs TRBV19 and TRBJ2-1, with a weak D call TRBD1 (6 bases). The CDR3 sequence is CASSPGDTFNEQFF. The CDR3 nucleotides read TGTGCCAGTAGCCCCGGGGACACTTTCAATGAGCAGTTCTTC.